This paragraph reports one TCR beta chain. Trimming left V 0 bases short and J 3 bases short, with 10 bases between. CDR1 SGHRS and CDR2 YFSETQ come from the germline V gene. The CDR3 totals 15 residues. The sample belongs to a study of tumor T cells in aggressive B-cell lymphoma. Generated by immunoSEQ multiplex PCR, the TCRdb table keeps only in-frame clones and is missing some. In the table there are thousands of clones, roughly nine tenths of which are singletons. The chain joins TRBV5-1 to TRBJ1-5, with a possible D match to TRBD1 (5 bases). Sequencing was performed on tumor tissue. The receptor's source is an adult with diffuse large B cell lymphoma. The CDR3 DNA reads as TGCGCCAGCAGCTTGGTAGGGGTTTTCAATCAGCCCCAGCATTTT. The encoded protein is CASSLVGVFNQPQHF.